One and the same sample provided the 12 T cell receptor beta chains below, sequenced in a study of beta chain features in type 1 diabetes. As every portion of the isolated RNA was reverse transcribed, the sequencing read expressed TCRB transcripts. The repertoire was sequenced with immunoSEQ multiplex PCR; TCRdb's copy has only in-frame clones and lacks some. The sample records a few hundred thousand clones, around 20% being singletons. The sequenced material came from naive CD4+ T cells from blood. The source of these receptors is a woman younger than 35 in good health.

This clone has a handful of counts. This chain connects TRBV5-4 to TRBJ2-7; 13 bases match TRBD2. The trim removed 1 base at V and 5 bases at J, leaving 9 bases unmatched. This CDR3 spans 17 amino acids. CDR1 SGHNT and CDR2 YYREEE come from the germline V gene (reference sequence). In nucleotides, the CDR3 is TGTGCCAGCAGCTTGTGGATCGGGACTAGCGGGATCAACGAGCAGTACTTC. Its protein is CASSLWIGTSGINEQYF.

This clone was seen more than once but under ten times. The chain is built from TRBV7-3 and TRBJ2-3; D is ambiguous. This CDR3 spans 13 amino acids. With 4 bases removed from V and 0 bases from J, the gap between germline ends came to 5 bases. The germline V gene encodes CDR1 SGHTA and CDR2 FQGTGA. The CDR3 protein is CASSWASTDTQYF. CDR3 nucleotide sequence: TGTGCCAGCAGCTGGGCTAGCACAGATACGCAGTATTTT.

This clone was seen more than once but under ten times. This chain joins TRBV15 and TRBJ1-4; 7 bases are shared with TRBD1. Looked up from germline, CDR1 is LNHNV and CDR2 is YYDKDF (reference sequence). The CDR3 is made up of 15 amino acids. V shed 1 base, J shed 4 bases, and the junction held 3 bases outside the gene matches. This CDR3 reads CATSRGDRDNEKLFF. The CDR3 DNA reads TGTGCCACCAGCAGAGGAGACAGGGATAATGAAAAACTGTTTTTT.

The genes are TRBV7-9 and TRBJ2-1; D call uncertain. Germline V CDR1 and CDR2: SEHNR, FQNEAQ (reference sequence). The V and J ends lost 5 bases and 8 bases respectively, with 7 bases between them. CDR3 length equals 11 residues. Written as DNA, the CDR3 is TGTGCCAGCAGCCCTACTTATGAGCAGTTCTTC. Encoded protein: CASSPTYEQFF.

This clone was observed a handful of times. The gene calls are TRBV30 and TRBJ1-4; D is uncertain. Germline values: CDR1 GTSNPN, CDR2 SVGIG (reference sequence). The CDR3 extends over 13 amino acids. V was shortened by 0 bases and J by 8 bases, with 10 bases between the two germline ends. CDR3 sequence: CAWSVQAGEKLFF. The DNA of the CDR3 is TGTGCCTGGAGTGTACAAGCGGGGGAAAAACTGTTTTTT.

On this clone itself: This CDR3 is also generated by other DNA sequences in the sample. The chain combines TRBV5-1 with TRBJ2-7, with 9 bases matching TRBD1. This CDR3 contains 14 residues. After removal of 0 bases from V and 2 bases from J, the junction contained 0 bases not matched to a gene. Per the germline V gene, CDR1 is SGHRS and CDR2 is YFSETQ. In nucleotides, the CDR3 is TGCGCCAGCAGCTTGGGGACAGGGGCCTACGAGCAGTACTTC. It is translated as CASSLGTGAYEQYF.

DNA for the CDR3: TGTGCCTGGAGTGGTACTACAGGGTTCACTGAAGCTTTCTTT. This encodes CAWSGTTGFTEAFF. This sequence joins TRBV30 and TRBJ1-1, with a weak D call TRBD1 (6 bases). The CDR3 is 14 residues long. V was cut by 1 base and J by 4 bases, with 13 bases left in between. Germline assignment: CDR1 GTSNPN and CDR2 SVGIG (reference sequence).

J is TRBJ2-3 and V is TRBV27; 8 nucleotides align to TRBD2. The CDR3 runs to 23 residues. The V gene end was trimmed by 6 bases and the J gene end by 1 base; junction bases not matched to a gene: 30. Germline V lookup: CDR1 MNHEY, CDR2 SMNVEV (reference sequence). DNA for the CDR3: TGTGCCAGCAGACCATCCGACACCCTCTCACCCGGGACTAGGATGTGCGGCACAGATACGCAGTATTTT. Residues: CASRPSDTLSPGTRMCGTDTQYF.

CDR3 loop: CASSFAGGRGEQFF. The CDR3 DNA follows: TGCGCCAGCTCCTTTGCGGGGGGGCGGGGTGAGCAGTTCTTC. The chain combines TRBV4-1 with TRBJ2-1, with 9 positions matching TRBD2. This CDR3 region has 14 residues. With 8 bases clipped from V and 9 bases from J, the junction kept 11 bases outside the gene matches. Germline CDR1 MGHRA, CDR2 YSYEKL.

V and J are TRBV29-1 and TRBJ2-5, with unresolved D. This CDR3 region has 12 residues. In germline, CDR1 is SQVTM, CDR2 ANQGSEA. V was pared by 3 bases and J by 5 bases, with 10 bases between. The CDR3 sequence: CSVDSSRETQYF. CDR3 coding DNA: TGCAGCGTTGATTCCTCCCGGGAGACCCAGTACTTC.

The rearrangement uses TRBV11-2 and TRBJ2-1; D may be TRBD2 (6 bases). CDR3 size: 15 residues. Per the germline V gene, CDR1 is SGHAT and CDR2 is FQNNGV. V was cut by 3 bases and J by 6 bases, with 15 bases left in between. In DNA, the CDR3 is TGTGCCAGCAGCTTTCAGGGACTCACCTCCAATGAGCAGTTCTTC. Amino acid sequence: CASSFQGLTSNEQFF.

This chain uses TRBV30 with TRBJ1-2; D uncertain. The CDR3 is 11 amino acids. Germline V gene lookup returns CDR1 GTSNPN and CDR2 SVGIG (reference sequence). CDR3 residues: CGKREEAGYTF. The CDR3 nucleotides read TGTGGAAAAAGAGAGGAAGCTGGCTACACCTTC.